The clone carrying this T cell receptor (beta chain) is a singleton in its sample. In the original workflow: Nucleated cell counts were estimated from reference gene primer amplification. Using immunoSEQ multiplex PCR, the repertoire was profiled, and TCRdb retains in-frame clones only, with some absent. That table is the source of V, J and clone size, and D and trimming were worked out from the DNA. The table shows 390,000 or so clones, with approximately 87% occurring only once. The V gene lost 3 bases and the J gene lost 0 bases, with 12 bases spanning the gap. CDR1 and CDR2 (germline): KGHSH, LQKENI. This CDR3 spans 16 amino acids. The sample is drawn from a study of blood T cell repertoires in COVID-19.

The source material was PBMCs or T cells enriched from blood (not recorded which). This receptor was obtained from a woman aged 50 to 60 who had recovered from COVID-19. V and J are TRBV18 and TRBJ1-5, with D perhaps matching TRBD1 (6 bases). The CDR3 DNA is TGTGCCAGCTCACCCCAGGCAGGGGCTAGCAATCAGCCCCAGCATTTT. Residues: CASSPQAGASNQPQHF. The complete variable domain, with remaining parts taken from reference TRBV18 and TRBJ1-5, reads NAGVMQNPRHLVRRRGQEARLRCSPMKGHSHVYWYRQLPEEGLKFMVYLQKENIIDESGMPKERFSAEFPKEGPSILRIQQVVRGDSAAYFCASSPQAGASNQPQHFGDGTRLSIL.